The TCR beta chain under discussion was sequenced for a study of blood T cells in healthy people across ages. Together with a sample-barcoded 5' primer, a J-beta primer mix was included in a second PCR lasting about 6 to 11 cycles. TCRdb itself ran the 5' RACE reads through MiXCR, one entry per CDR3 protein. The sample carries 540,000 or so distinct CDR3 sequences, around 48% recorded once. The study recruited healthy Caucasian donors from Russia who were aged about 6 to 95. Each donor supplied approximately 10 milliliters of peripheral blood. Sequenced sample: blood. The TCR sequence derives from a man at least 80 years old in good health.

The DNA of the CDR3 is TGTGCCAGCAGGGATCGCTCAGGGCCCCGCTCTGGGGCCAACGTCCTGACTTTC. Protein: CASRDRSGPRSGANVLTF. The chain recombines TRBV12-3 or TRBV12-4 with TRBJ2-6; perhaps TRBD1 as D (5 bases). V was pared by 6 bases and J by 0 bases, with 18 bases between. The CDR3 totals 18 residues.